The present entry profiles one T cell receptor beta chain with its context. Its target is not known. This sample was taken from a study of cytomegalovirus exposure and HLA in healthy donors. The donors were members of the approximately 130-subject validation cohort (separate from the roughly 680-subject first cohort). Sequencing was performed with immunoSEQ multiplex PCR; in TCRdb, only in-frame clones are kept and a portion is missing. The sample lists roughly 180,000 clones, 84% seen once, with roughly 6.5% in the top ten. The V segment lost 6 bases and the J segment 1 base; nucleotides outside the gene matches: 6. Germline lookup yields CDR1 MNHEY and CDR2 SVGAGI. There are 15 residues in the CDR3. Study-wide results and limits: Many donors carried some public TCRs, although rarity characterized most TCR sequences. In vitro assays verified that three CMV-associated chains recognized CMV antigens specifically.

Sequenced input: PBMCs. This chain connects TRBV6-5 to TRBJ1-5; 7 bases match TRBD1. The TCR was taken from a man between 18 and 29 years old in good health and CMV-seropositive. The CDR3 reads CASSHRQGSNQPQHF. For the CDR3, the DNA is TGTGCCAGCAGCCACAGACAGGGAAGCAATCAGCCCCAGCATTTT.